This T cell receptor beta chain was observed in a study of T cell repertoires and HLA-DP antigens (dated by TCRdb to 2017 to 2018). The study in broad terms: The study used an in vitro model of CD4+ T cell alloreactivity against allogeneic HLA-DP presented by transduced HeLa cells. Compared with self, one alloantigen differed at one amino acid in the peptide-binding groove and the other differed at under 11, modelling structurally similar versus dissimilar alloantigens. Average DNA input was roughly 200 ng for sorted CD137+CD4+ samples, compared with 1,200 ng for pre-culture CD4+ samples. Of the three donors, two were male and one was female, with ages ranging from the 18-to-29 band to the 60-to-69 band.

From the cysteine through the phenylalanine, the CDR3 covers 17 amino acids. Of all the DNA, just the CDR3 is kept, 51 bases in frame from base 1. CDR1 and CDR2 were assigned from the germline V gene as SGHAT and FQNNGV. V is shortened by 4 bases, J by 2 bases, and the region joining them spans 18 bases. The immunoSEQ multiplex PCR, with forward primers for 54 TRBV segments and reverse primers for 13 TRBJ segments, was used to amplify TCRB CDR3 regions. Pre-culture CD4+ samples were sequenced at deep resolution with a target of about 220,000 T cell genomes. Amplicons were sequenced on an Illumina HiSeq System, producing 87 bp reads covering the CDR3. The authors processed their data as follows. Correction for PCR and sequencing errors was applied to reads, and CDR3 regions were defined through alignment to IMGT reference sequences. Synthetic template pools were used to estimate counts of templates and unique rearrangements. Clonality was computed as 1 minus Pielou's evenness. Richness was estimated with the Daley-Smith estimator. Morisita's index was used to measure repertoire overlap. Clones found in cultured samples but undetected in the pre-culture repertoire of the corresponding donor were defined as low-abundance clones. Not all clones reach the TCRdb copy of this immuneACCESS table, which keeps in-frame sequences only. Checked studies attribute under half of the gap to unresolved V genes and leave the rest unexplained. That table is the source of V, J and clone size, and D and trimming were worked out from the DNA. The sample yields around 90,000 clones; about nine tenths were counted once. The top ten clones comprise approximately 1.5% of the sample.

Untouched CD4+ T cells were isolated from Ficoll-separated PBMC through negative selection with magnetic beads, and an average purity of almost 98% was reached. Using magnetic beads, untouched CD4+ T cells were isolated from Ficoll-separated PBMC at approximately 98% purity, with only negligible CD8+ contamination. Peripheral blood mononuclear cells came from the buffy coats of a few healthy blood donors, who served as the study's donors. All three donors were CMV seronegative. The DNeasy Blood & Tissue Kit was used to extract genomic DNA. For each subject, genomic DNA from sorted CD137+CD4+ cells and from pre-culture CD4+ baseline samples underwent TCRB sequencing. What the work shows at the level of the full study, not this receptor alone: Clonality of sorted CD137+ cells was similar against both alloantigens (approximately 0.4) and much higher than in pre-culture samples (approximately 0.039). An average cumulative frequency of around 40% against one allele and about 51% against the other was found for clones undetected before culture. The study was limited by having only a few donors, by relying on a non-physiological HeLa antigen-presenting system, and by using total CD4+ responder cells. The naive and memory CD4+ repertoires were not analysed as separate populations.

About this clone: Its binding antigen is unknown. The input lacks base qualities; no much larger clone sits a single base away.

The chain is made from TRBV11-2 and TRBJ1-3; the D gene is perhaps TRBD1, on 5 matching bases. The TCR sequence derives from a man between 45 and 60 years old in good health and CMV-seronegative. Sequenced sample: CD4+ T cells from PBMCs. The nucleotide sequence reads as follows: TGTGCCAGCAGCTCCGCGTTGGGGGAATCTCCTGGAAACACCATATATTTT. It is translated as CASSSALGESPGNTIYF.